This TCR beta chain comes out of a study of cytomegalovirus exposure and HLA in healthy donors. Findings of the study overall: Overall, under 200 TCR beta chains were annotated as cytomegalovirus-associated. As a later analysis showed, a missense DCLRE1C variant was linked to trimming of TCR beta V- and J-genes. There were some public TCRs occurring in many donors, but most TCR sequences were rare.

Primers: 60 Vbeta forward and 13 Jbeta reverse. Repertoires were generated with immunoSEQ multiplex PCR, while TCRdb's copy carries only in-frame clones and drops some. This table has 160,000 or so clones, approximately 85% appearing once. Comments on this clone: Its target is unknown.

CDR1 and CDR2 (germline): LNHNV, YYDKDF (reference sequence). The CDR3 extends over 12 amino acids. V lost 5 bases and J lost 9, with 11 bases in between. This receptor was taken from a man aged 45 to 65 in good health and CMV-seropositive. The V call is TRBV15, the J call TRBJ2-1; a weak D match, TRBD2 (5 bases). The sample comprised PBMCs. The CDR3, as DNA: TGTGCCACCAGCCTGAGCGGACGTGAGCAGTTCTTC. Protein product: CATSLSGREQFF.